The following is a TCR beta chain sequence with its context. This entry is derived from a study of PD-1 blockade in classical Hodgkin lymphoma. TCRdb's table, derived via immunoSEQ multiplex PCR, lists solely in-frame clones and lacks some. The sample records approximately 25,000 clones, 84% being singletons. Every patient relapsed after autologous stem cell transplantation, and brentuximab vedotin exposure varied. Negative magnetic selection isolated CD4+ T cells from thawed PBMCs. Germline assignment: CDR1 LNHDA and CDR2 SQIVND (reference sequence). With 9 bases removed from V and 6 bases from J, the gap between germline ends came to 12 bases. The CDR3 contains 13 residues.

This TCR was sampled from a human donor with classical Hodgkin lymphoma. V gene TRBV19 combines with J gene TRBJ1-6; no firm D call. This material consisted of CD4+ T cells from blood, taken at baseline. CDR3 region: CASRELGNSPLHF. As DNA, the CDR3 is TGTGCCAGCCGGGAGTTGGGTAATTCACCCCTCCACTTT.